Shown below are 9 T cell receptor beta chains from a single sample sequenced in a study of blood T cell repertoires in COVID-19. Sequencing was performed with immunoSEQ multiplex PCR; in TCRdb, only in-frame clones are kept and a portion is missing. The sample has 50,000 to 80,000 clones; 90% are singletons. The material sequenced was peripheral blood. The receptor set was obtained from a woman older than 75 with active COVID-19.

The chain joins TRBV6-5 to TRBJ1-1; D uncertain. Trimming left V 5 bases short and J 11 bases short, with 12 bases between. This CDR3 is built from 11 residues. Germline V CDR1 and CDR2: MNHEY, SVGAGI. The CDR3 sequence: CASSTLSAAFF. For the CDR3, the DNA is TGTGCCAGCAGTACTCTCTCAGCGGCTTTCTTT.

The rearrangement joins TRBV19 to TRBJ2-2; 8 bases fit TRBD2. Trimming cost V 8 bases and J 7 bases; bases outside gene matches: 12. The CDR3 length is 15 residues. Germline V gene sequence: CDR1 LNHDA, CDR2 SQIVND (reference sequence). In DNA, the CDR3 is TGTGCCAGTCGAAGCGGGAGTTATGGTGTCGGGGAGCTGTTTTTT. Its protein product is CASRSGSYGVGELFF.

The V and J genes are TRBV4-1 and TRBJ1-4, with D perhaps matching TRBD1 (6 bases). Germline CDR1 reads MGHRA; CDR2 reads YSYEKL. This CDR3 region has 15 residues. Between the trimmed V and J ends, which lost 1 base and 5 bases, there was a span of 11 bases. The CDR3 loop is CASSQGRGGNEKLFF. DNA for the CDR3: TGCGCCAGCAGCCAAGGGAGGGGGGGGAATGAAAAACTGTTTTTT.

CDR3 DNA: TGTGCCAGCACTAAGCTAGCGGCGAACACCGGGGAGCTGTTTTTT. It is translated as CASTKLAANTGELFF. The V and J genes are TRBV2 and TRBJ2-2; the match to TRBD2 covers 7 bases. This CDR3 comprises 15 residues. With 7 bases clipped from V and 0 bases from J, the junction kept 5 bases outside the gene matches. Per germline, CDR1 SNHLY and CDR2 FYNNEI.

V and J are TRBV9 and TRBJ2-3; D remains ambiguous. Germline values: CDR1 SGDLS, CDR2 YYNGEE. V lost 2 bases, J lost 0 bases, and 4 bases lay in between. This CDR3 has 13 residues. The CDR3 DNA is TGTGCCAGCAGCGTTCCTAGCACAGATACGCAGTATTTT. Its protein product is CASSVPSTDTQYF.

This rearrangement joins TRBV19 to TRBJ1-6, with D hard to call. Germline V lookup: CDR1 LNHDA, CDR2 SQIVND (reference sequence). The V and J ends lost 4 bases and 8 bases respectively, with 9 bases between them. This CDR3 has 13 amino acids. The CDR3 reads CASSTSVDSPLHF. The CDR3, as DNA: TGTGCCAGTAGTACATCGGTGGATTCACCCCTCCACTTT.

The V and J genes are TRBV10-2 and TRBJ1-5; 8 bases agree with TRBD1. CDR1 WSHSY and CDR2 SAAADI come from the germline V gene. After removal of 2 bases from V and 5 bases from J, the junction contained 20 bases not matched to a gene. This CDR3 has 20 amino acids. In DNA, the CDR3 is TGCGCCAGCAGTGAGGCTAAGTGGACAGGGAGTGAAAATATACATCAGCCCCAGCATTTT. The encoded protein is CASSEAKWTGSENIHQPQHF.

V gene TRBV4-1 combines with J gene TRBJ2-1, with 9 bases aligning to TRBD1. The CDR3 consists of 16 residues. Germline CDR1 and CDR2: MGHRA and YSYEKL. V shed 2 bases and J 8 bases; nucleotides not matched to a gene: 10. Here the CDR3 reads CASSQPGTGRRYEQFF. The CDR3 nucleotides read TGCGCCAGCAGCCAACCCGGGACAGGGCGGCGTTATGAGCAGTTCTTC.

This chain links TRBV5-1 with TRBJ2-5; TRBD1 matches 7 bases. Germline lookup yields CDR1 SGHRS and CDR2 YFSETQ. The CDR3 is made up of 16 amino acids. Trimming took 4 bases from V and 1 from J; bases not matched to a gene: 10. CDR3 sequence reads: CASSGSGQWAQETQYF. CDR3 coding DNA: TGCGCCAGCAGCGGATCGGGACAGTGGGCCCAAGAGACCCAGTACTTC. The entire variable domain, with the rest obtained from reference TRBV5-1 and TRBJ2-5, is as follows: KAGVTQTPRYLIKTRGQQVTLSCSPISGHRSVSWYQQTPGQGLQFLFEYFSETQRNKGNFPGRFSGRQFSNSRSEMNVSTLELGDSALYLCASSGSGQWAQETQYFGPGTRLLVL.